The next 29 T cell receptor beta chains were all read from a single sample in a study of CD8 T cells in Susac syndrome. Random hexamers were used to reverse transcribe 0.5 to 1 ug of RNA. Via MiXCR, TCRdb re-called the immunoSEQ multiplex PCR reads, giving one row per CDR3 protein. The sample lists some 110,000 distinct CDR3 sequences, 85% to 95% occurring once. The specimen was CD8+ T cells from PBMCs. These receptor sequences come from a human donor with multiple sclerosis.

The chain joins TRBV3-1 to TRBJ1-2, with D maybe TRBD1 (5 bases). Germline values: CDR1 LGHDT, CDR2 YNNKEL (reference sequence). The V end was cut by 0 bases, the J end by 8 bases, with 13 bases between. The length of the CDR3 is 14 residues. The CDR3: CASSQDPRAHGYTF. CDR3 nucleotides: TGTGCCAGCAGCCAAGATCCCAGGGCTCACGGCTACACCTTC.

The chain uses TRBV4-1 and TRBJ2-5; 7 bases line up with TRBD1. CDR3 size: 15 residues. Germline CDR1 reads MGHRA; CDR2 reads YSYEKL. The ends lost 0 bases at V and 8 bases at J; junction bases unmatched: 9. The CDR3 reads CASSQEYRGVETQYF. The CDR3, as DNA: TGCGCCAGCAGCCAAGAGTACAGGGGAGTGGAAACCCAGTACTTC.

The rearrangement joins TRBV7-9 to TRBJ2-1; 13 nucleotides match TRBD2. Germline V gene data show CDR1 as SEHNR and CDR2 as FQNEAQ (reference sequence). The CDR3 loop spans 17 amino acids. V lost 5 bases to trimming and J lost 0 bases; unmatched junction nucleotides: 4. This CDR3 reads CASSPRTSGSSYNEQFF. In nucleotides, the CDR3 is TGTGCCAGCAGCCCCCGGACTAGCGGGAGCTCCTACAATGAGCAGTTCTTC. Supplemented by reference TRBV7-9 and TRBJ2-1, the full variable domain reads DTGVSQNPRHKITKRGQNVTFRCDPISEHNRLYWYRQTLGQGPEFLTYFQNEAQLEKSRLLSDRFSAERPKGSFSTLEIQRTEQGDSAMYLCASSPRTSGSSYNEQFFGPGTRLTVL.

The chain links TRBV15 to TRBJ1-2; no firm D call. V lost 3 bases and J lost 2, with 7 bases in between. Germline V gene sequence: CDR1 LNHNV, CDR2 YYDKDF (reference sequence). The CDR3 has 13 amino acids. CDR3 DNA sequence: TGTGCCACCAGCAGCAAACTCAACTATGGCTACACCTTC. Protein product: CATSSKLNYGYTF.

The J gene is TRBJ2-5, the V gene TRBV27, with D uncertain. V was cut by 6 bases and J by 3 bases, with 20 bases left in between. Germline V gene lookup returns CDR1 MNHEY and CDR2 SMNVEV (reference sequence). The CDR3 sequence is 16 residues long. The CDR3 DNA is TGTGCCAGCAGGGACCTCCGATTCGCTCCCGAAGAGACCCAGTACTTC. Its protein product is CASRDLRFAPEETQYF.

This chain uses TRBV27 with TRBJ1-5; weak D call: TRBD1 (6 bases). V dropped 5 bases and J dropped 4 bases, with 15 bases sitting between them. CDR3 length: 15 residues. Germline V gives CDR1 MNHEY, CDR2 SMNVEV (reference sequence). In DNA, the CDR3 is TGTGCCAGCAGTACCTCCGGGGGGGCGAATCAGCCCCAGCATTTT. Its protein product is CASSTSGGANQPQHF.

The rearrangement links TRBV11-2 to TRBJ2-7; TRBD2 is a possible D gene (6 bases). The CDR3 contains 13 residues. From germline, CDR1 is SGHAT and CDR2 FQNNGV. V was trimmed by 5 bases and J by 3 bases, leaving 11 bases between them. The CDR3 region is CASSVGTYYEQYF. CDR3 DNA: TGTGCCAGCAGCGTTGGGACTTACTACGAGCAGTACTTC.

The V gene is TRBV6-1, the J gene TRBJ2-1; weak D call: TRBD2 (7 bases). Germline V gene sequence: CDR1 MNHNS, CDR2 SASEGT. This CDR3 has 16 residues. The V end lost 2 bases, the J end lost 3 bases, and 14 bases lay between the germline ends. The CDR3 DNA reads TGTGCCAGCAGTGAAATCTGGCGGGGGCGCTACAATGAGCAGTTCTTC. Translating it yields CASSEIWRGRYNEQFF.

This rearrangement joins TRBV5-6 to TRBJ2-3, with TRBD1 as a possible D gene (6 bases). This CDR3 has 15 residues. Germline values: CDR1 SGHDT, CDR2 YYEEEE. The V end was cut by 4 bases, the J end by 2 bases, with 14 bases between. The CDR3 loop reads CASSRWTANTDTQYF. As DNA, the CDR3 is TGTGCCAGCAGCCGCTGGACAGCGAACACAGATACGCAGTATTTT. Looking up the rest from reference TRBV5-6 and TRBJ2-3 gives the full variable domain: DAGVTQSPTHLIKTRGQQVTLRCSPKSGHDTVSWYQQALGQGPQFIFQYYEEEERQRGNFPDRFSGHQFPNYSSELNVNALLLGDSALYLCASSRWTANTDTQYFGPGTRLTVL.

The chain joins TRBV19 to TRBJ2-1; D not certain. The CDR3 contains 13 residues. Germline CDR1 and CDR2: LNHDA and SQIVND (reference sequence). V was clipped by 7 bases and J by 8 bases, with 15 bases between them. Here the CDR3 DNA reads TGTGCCAGTAAGGAGAACTCCCAACATGAGCAGTTCTTC. Its translation is CASKENSQHEQFF.

The chain carries TRBV9 and TRBJ2-4; TRBD1 aligns across 7 bases. CDR3 length equals 16 residues. Germline-derived CDR1 and CDR2 are SGDLS and YYNGEE. The J segment lost 2 bases and the V segment lost 3 bases, leaving 8 bases of the junction unmatched. CDR3 DNA: TGTGCCAGCAGCGAGGGGAGACAGGGTCCCAAAAACATTCAGTACTTC. This sequence encodes CASSEGRQGPKNIQYF.

V gene TRBV6-4 combines with J gene TRBJ2-7, with 13 nucleotides matching TRBD2. The trim removed 6 bases at V and 2 bases at J, leaving 4 bases unmatched. Germline V lookup: CDR1 MRHNA, CDR2 SNTAGT. CDR3 length: 15 residues. CDR3 in DNA: TGTGCCAGCAGCCCACTAGCGGGGGGGGCCTACGAGCAGTACTTC. This translates into CASSPLAGGAYEQYF.

The chain recombines TRBV27 with TRBJ2-2; D may be TRBD2 (5 bases). Germline V CDR1 and CDR2: MNHEY, SMNVEV (reference sequence). V lost 6 bases and J 4 bases, leaving 12 bases between the germline ends. This CDR3 is 14 amino acids long. The CDR3 is CASSPSGITGELFF. In DNA form, the CDR3 reads TGTGCCAGCAGCCCGTCGGGGATCACCGGGGAGCTGTTTTTT.

The chain has TRBV7-9 and TRBJ2-7; no reliable D call. The V end was cut by 1 base, the J end by 0 bases, with 13 bases between. CDR1 is SEHNR and CDR2 is FQNEAQ in the germline V gene (reference sequence). This CDR3 is built from 16 residues. CDR3 DNA sequence: TGTGCCAGCAGCTTAGGGGTTGGATCGGCCTCCTACGAGCAGTACTTC. Its translation: CASSLGVGSASYEQYF.

The chain has TRBV7-3 and TRBJ2-7; D is uncertain. This CDR3 has 14 residues. Deletions cut 7 bases from V and 0 bases from J, with 13 bases between. Germline V gene data show CDR1 as SGHTA and CDR2 as FQGTGA. DNA for the CDR3: TGTGCCAGCAATCCGGCCGTTAGCTCCTACGAGCAGTACGTC. It specifies CASNPAVSSYEQYV.

The V and J genes are TRBV12-5 and TRBJ2-1, with D unresolved. V gave up 8 bases and J gave up 9 bases, with 17 bases separating them. This CDR3 contains 13 residues. Germline CDR1 LGHNT, CDR2 FRNRAP. The CDR3 DNA sequence: TGTGCTAGTAATCGTGGCCCGGCCAGTGAGCAGTTCTTC. Translating gives CASNRGPASEQFF.

The chain uses TRBV4-1 and TRBJ2-2, with 12 bases fitting TRBD2. Trimming removed 2 bases from V and 4 bases from J; junction bases left unmatched: 2. The CDR3 length is 16 residues. CDR1 is MGHRA and CDR2 is YSYEKL in the germline V gene. CDR3 DNA sequence: TGCGCCAGCAGCCAACTAGCGGGAGGGCCCACCGGGGAGCTGTTTTTT. Translated: CASSQLAGGPTGELFF.

This chain joins TRBV6-9 and TRBJ1-3; D remains unclear. Germline V gene sequence: CDR1 MNHGY, CDR2 SVAAGI. The V gene lost 2 bases and the J gene lost 5 bases, with 22 bases spanning the gap. This CDR3 is built from 18 residues. CDR3 region: CASSYRMGCGVYRNTIYF. The CDR3 region has the DNA TGTGCCAGCAGTTATCGTATGGGTTGTGGAGTGTACAGAAACACCATATATTTT.

The gene calls are TRBV12-3 or TRBV12-4 and TRBJ2-2; D is uncertain. The CDR3 extends over 15 amino acids. V was cut by 5 bases and J by 4 bases, with 14 bases left in between. CDR3: CASSPLTFPTGELFF. The CDR3, as DNA: TGTGCCAGCAGTCCTCTCACGTTTCCCACCGGGGAGCTGTTTTTT.

The CDR3, as DNA: TGTGCCAGCAGGGAGGGGGCGCGCGGCTACACCTTC. Translation: CASREGARGYTF. The V gene is TRBV25-1, the J gene TRBJ1-2; TRBD1 matches 7 bases. V dropped 6 bases and J dropped 8; count of bases not matched to a gene: 6. The CDR3 has 12 amino acids. The germline gives CDR1 MGHDK, CDR2 SYGVNS.

V and J are TRBV29-1 and TRBJ2-3; 8 bases are a match to TRBD2. The CDR3 is made up of 15 amino acids. Germline V gene data show CDR1 as SQVTM and CDR2 as ANQGSEA. V trimming: 3 bases; J trimming: 4 bases; junction bases outside the gene matches: 9. The CDR3 protein is CSVDAGLGSPDTQYF. The DNA for the CDR3 is TGCAGCGTTGATGCGGGACTAGGGTCACCAGATACGCAGTATTTT.

This chain connects TRBV11-2 to TRBJ1-2; tentatively, D is TRBD1 (5 bases). Germline V gene sequence: CDR1 SGHAT, CDR2 FQNNGV. V lost 4 bases, J lost 8 bases, and 14 bases lay in between. This CDR3 is built from 13 residues. Written as DNA, the CDR3 is TGTGCCAGCAGCTCCAGGGCCCACCTAGGCTACACCTTC. This encodes CASSSRAHLGYTF.

The rearrangement links TRBV30 to TRBJ2-2; TRBD2 matches at 13 bases. The CDR3 loop spans 19 amino acids. Trimming removed 4 bases from V and 0 bases from J; junction bases left unmatched: 11. Per germline, CDR1 GTSNPN and CDR2 SVGIG (reference sequence). This CDR3 is CAWNLGTSGKGANTGELFF. The DNA for the CDR3 is TGTGCCTGGAACTTGGGGACTAGCGGGAAGGGGGCGAACACCGGGGAGCTGTTTTTT. The complete variable domain, with remaining parts taken from reference TRBV30 and TRBJ2-2, reads SQTIHQWPATLVQPVGSPLSLECTVEGTSNPNLYWYRQAAGRGLQLLFYSVGIGQISSEVPQNLSASRPQDRQFILSSKKLLLSDSGFYLCAWNLGTSGKGANTGELFFGEGSRLTVL.

V is TRBV28 and J is TRBJ1-2; 9 bases agree with TRBD1. Per germline, CDR1 MDHEN and CDR2 SYDVKM. Unmatched junction bases numbered 4, after V lost 3 bases and J lost 2 bases. The CDR3 totals 15 residues. The CDR3 DNA sequence: TGTGCCAGCAGTTTCGCCGGGACAGGGAACTATGGCTACACCTTC. It encodes CASSFAGTGNYGYTF.

The chain has TRBV5-1 and TRBJ1-2, with 12 positions matching TRBD1. The J segment lost 3 bases and the V segment lost 4 bases, leaving 4 bases of the junction unmatched. The CDR3 has 15 amino acids. Germline V gene sequence: CDR1 SGHRS, CDR2 YFSETQ. DNA for the CDR3: TGCGCCAGCAGCCCTGGGACAGGGGGCTACTATGGCTACACCTTC. It translates to CASSPGTGGYYGYTF. Based on the CDR3 plus reference TRBV5-1 and TRBJ1-2, the full variable domain is KAGVTQTPRYLIKTRGQQVTLSCSPISGHRSVSWYQQTPGQGLQFLFEYFSETQRNKGNFPGRFSGRQFSNSRSEMNVSTLELGDSALYLCASSPGTGGYYGYTFGSGTRLTVV.

The chain links TRBV7-3 to TRBJ1-2, with D possibly TRBD1 on 5 matching bases. The CDR3 length is 14 residues. Germline CDR1 reads SGHTA; CDR2 reads FQGTGA. Between the trimmed V and J ends, which lost 5 bases and 4 bases, there was a span of 14 bases. CDR3 sequence: CASSPSPGTYGYTF. The CDR3 DNA follows: TGTGCCAGCAGCCCCTCCCCAGGGACCTATGGCTACACCTTC.

This rearrangement joins TRBV21-1 to TRBJ2-7; the table's D call, TRBD2, has no DNA check behind it. TRBV21-1 is a known pseudogene. The CDR3 spans 16 residues. CDR3 sequence (DNA): TGTGCCAGCAGCAAAGGGACTAGCGGGAACTCCTACGAGCAGTACGTC. Its protein product is CASSKGTSGNSYEQYV.

Here the CDR3 reads CASSFKRQGAYEQYF. The CDR3 DNA reads TGCGCCAGCAGCTTTAAAAGACAGGGGGCCTACGAGCAGTACTTC. The chain joins TRBV5-1 to TRBJ2-7; TRBD1 matches 9 bases. Germline trimming cut 2 bases from V and 2 bases from J; bases unmatched to any gene: 5. Germline values: CDR1 SGHRS, CDR2 YFSETQ. The CDR3 has 15 amino acids.

The chain couples TRBV2 to TRBJ2-7, with D perhaps TRBD2 (6 bases). Germline V gene sequence: CDR1 SNHLY, CDR2 FYNNEI. Trimming took off 3 bases at V and 0 bases at J, with 6 bases between the two ends. This CDR3 has 13 residues. The CDR3 sequence is CASSDGGSYEQYF. DNA for the CDR3: TGTGCCAGCAGTGACGGGGGCTCCTACGAGCAGTACTTC. Together with reference TRBV2 and TRBJ2-7, the CDR3 gives the full variable domain: EPEVTQTPSHQVTQMGQEVILRCVPISNHLYFYWYRQILGQKVEFLVSFYNNEISEKSEIFDDQFSVERPDGSNFTLKIRSTKLEDSAMYFCASSDGGSYEQYFGPGTRLTVT.